This T cell receptor beta chain was recorded in a study of control samples from healthy donors and cancer patients. This clone was counted only a few times. The germline V gene encodes CDR1 SGHDT and CDR2 YYEEEE. The CDR3 contains 16 residues. Trimming cost V 4 bases and J 8 bases; bases outside gene matches: 11. Method: immunoSEQ multiplex PCR; TCRdb's copy keeps in-frame clones and lacks some. The sample holds roughly 95,000 clones, 91% seen once. The sample comprised blood. The chain links TRBV5-6 to TRBJ1-6; 8 bases match TRBD1. The TCR sequence derives from a woman in her 30s in good health. This CDR3 reads CASSLGQGLGDSPLHF. CDR3 DNA sequence: TGTGCCAGCAGCCTAGGACAGGGCCTAGGGGATTCACCCCTCCACTTT.